The sample holds a few counts of the clone carrying this T cell receptor beta chain. The CDR3 covers 16 residues. The germline V gene encodes CDR1 LGHNA and CDR2 YSLEER. The germline V and J ends were trimmed by 0 bases and 7 bases, with 16 bases remaining between them. The record originates from a study of T-cell reconstitution after alpha-beta-depleted transplantation in children. As it was prepared, the TCRbeta library received unique molecular identifiers. TCRdb passed the PCR reads through MiXCR, listing each CDR3 protein once. The sample carries about 590,000 distinct CDR3 sequences, 10% to 15% recorded once.

Material: PBMCs, mostly from graft donor cells, obtained 360 days after TCRalphabeta/CD19-depleted stem cell transplant. This chain connects TRBV4-3 to TRBJ2-1; possibly TRBD2 for D (5 bases). This clonotype was sampled from a male patient aged 5 to 17 who had a stem cell transplant for acute myeloid leukemia, so the T cells may come from the graft donor. The CDR3 DNA follows: TGCGCCAGCAGCCAAGAAATAAGGACTTTAAAAAATGAGCAGTTCTTC. This codes for CASSQEIRTLKNEQFF.